The 19 T cell receptor beta chains below all came from one sample that was sequenced in a study of T cell repertoires in cytomegalovirus infection. Using its own MiXCR run on the reads, TCRdb lists one record per CDR3 protein. Altogether over 250,000 distinct CDR3 sequences are present, about 25% being singletons, with the ten largest covering approximately 15%. Sequencing was carried out using PBMCs. The source is a human donor in good health (CMV status not recorded). Some clones in this sample may be carry-over from other donors' samples.

This clonotype was counted many times. This rearrangement joins TRBV7-8 to TRBJ2-1; the match to TRBD2 covers 7 bases. Germline values: CDR1 SGHVS, CDR2 FQNEAQ. After removal of 6 bases from V and 8 bases from J, the junction contained 13 bases not matched to a gene. The CDR3 has 15 residues. CDR3 coding DNA: TGTGCCAGCAGTGAGGGGCGGCGGGAGATGGATGAGCAGTTCTTC. Translating gives CASSEGRREMDEQFF.

As concerns this clonotype: The CDR3 does not close with the conserved phenylalanine or tryptophan, likely indicating a read error. This chain links TRBV7-3 with TRBJ2-6, with D unresolved. From germline, CDR1 is SGHTA and CDR2 FQGTGA. The CDR3 extends over 16 amino acids. Trimming shortened V by 2 bases and J by 0 bases, and 8 bases separated the two germline ends. Here the CDR3 reads CASSLFAISGANVLTS. CDR3 nucleotides: TGTGCCAGCAGCTTATTTGCAATCTCTGGGGCCAACGTCCTGACTTCC.

The V gene is TRBV20-1, the J gene TRBJ2-2; D possibly corresponds to TRBD2 (5 bases). The CDR3 is made up of 13 amino acids. Trimming shortened V by 4 bases and J by 6 bases, and 12 bases separated the two germline ends. Per germline, CDR1 DFQATT and CDR2 SNEGSKA (reference sequence). The CDR3 nucleotides are TGCAGTGCTATACTACTAGAAGCCGGGGAGCTGTTTTTT. Residues: CSAILLEAGELFF.

This chain joins TRBV18 and TRBJ2-1; D is unclear. Germline V gene sequence: CDR1 KGHSH, CDR2 LQKENI. V was pared by 4 bases and J by 7 bases, with 20 bases between. CDR3 length equals 16 residues. DNA for the CDR3: TGTGCCAGCTCACAAGACCGGGCCAGTCAGAGGAATGAGCAGTTCTTC. This encodes CASSQDRASQRNEQFF.

This clonotype has a single count. The chain has TRBV29-1 and TRBJ2-7; 7 positions agree with TRBD1. CDR1 is SQVTM, CDR2 ANQGSEA, per germline. The trim removed 8 bases at V and 3 bases at J, leaving 10 bases unmatched. The CDR3 has 13 residues. The CDR3 DNA reads TGCAGCATCGGTAGGGACAGAAACTACGAGCAGTACGTC. It specifies CSIGRDRNYEQYV.

The chain is built from TRBV7-2 and TRBJ1-2, with 9 bases aligning to TRBD1. Germline V gene lookup returns CDR1 SGHTA and CDR2 FQGNSA. The CDR3 sequence is 15 residues long. The J segment lost 2 bases and the V segment lost 5 bases, leaving 6 bases of the junction unmatched. DNA for the CDR3: TGTGCCAGCAGCCCCTTAGGGACAGGGAACTATGGCTACACCTTC. It translates to CASSPLGTGNYGYTF.

The chain is built from TRBV2 and TRBJ2-4; 10 bases are a match to TRBD2. Germline V gene lookup returns CDR1 SNHLY and CDR2 FYNNEI. This CDR3 is 16 amino acids long. V lost 2 bases to trimming and J lost 6 bases; unmatched junction nucleotides: 7. The CDR3: CASSESLAGALNIQYF. CDR3 nucleotides: TGTGCCAGCAGTGAAAGTCTAGCGGGGGCCTTAAACATTCAGTACTTC.

This clonotype was picked up a small number of times. The rearrangement uses TRBV28 and TRBJ2-7; a weak D match, TRBD2 (6 bases). V was cut by 9 bases and J by 3 bases, with 18 bases left in between. Germline V gene lookup returns CDR1 MDHEN and CDR2 SYDVKM. The CDR3 totals 14 residues. The DNA for the CDR3 is TGTGCCAGTGCGGAGGGGACTGAGAACTACGAGCAGTACTTC. Translating it yields CASAEGTENYEQYF.

The rearrangement joins TRBV12-3 or TRBV12-4 to TRBJ1-6; tentative D call: TRBD1 (5 bases). The CDR3 runs to 15 residues. The V end lost 6 bases, the J end lost 5 bases, and 14 bases lay between the germline ends. The CDR3 coding sequence is TGTGCCAGCAGCCTGGGGACGGAAAATAATTCACCCCTCCACTTT. Amino acid sequence: CASSLGTENNSPLHF.

The J gene is TRBJ2-7, the V gene TRBV28; 7 bases agree with TRBD2. The V gene end was trimmed by 2 bases and the J gene end by 3 bases; junction bases not matched to a gene: 7. Germline-derived CDR1 and CDR2 are MDHEN and SYDVKM. The CDR3 is 15 residues long. The CDR3 DNA reads TGTGCCAGCAGTTTAGCGGGGGAACTTGGCTACGAGCAGTACTTC. Residues: CASSLAGELGYEQYF.

J is TRBJ2-3 and V is TRBV28; 9 nucleotides agree with TRBD1. In germline, CDR1 is MDHEN, CDR2 SYDVKM. V trimming: 6 bases; J trimming: 6 bases; junction bases outside the gene matches: 10. The length of the CDR3 is 15 residues. This CDR3 reads CASSIYGTGTDTQYF. The DNA for the CDR3 is TGTGCCAGCAGCATTTACGGGACAGGGACCGATACGCAGTATTTT.

This chain connects TRBV5-4 to TRBJ1-1; 8 bases are shared with TRBD1. With 4 bases clipped from V and 3 bases from J, the junction kept 8 bases outside the gene matches. Germline CDR1 SGHNT, CDR2 YYREEE (reference sequence). CDR3 length: 15 amino acids. As DNA, the CDR3 is TGTGCCAGCAGCCCACCGGACAGGGTAGACACTGAAGCTTTCTTT. Translated, it gives CASSPPDRVDTEAFF.

This clonotype turned up a few times. Here the CDR3 DNA reads TGTGCCAGCAGCCCCCGACTAGCGGGAGGGGCCGGGGAGCTGTTTTTT. Residues: CASSPRLAGGAGELFF. V and J are TRBV7-8 and TRBJ2-2; 14 bases fit TRBD2. Looked up from germline, CDR1 is SGHVS and CDR2 is FQNEAQ. This CDR3 region has 16 residues. V shed 5 bases, J shed 6 bases, and the junction held 5 bases outside the gene matches. Filled out from reference TRBV7-8 and TRBJ2-2, the complete variable domain reads GAGVSQSPRYKVAKRGQDVALRCDPISGHVSLFWYQQALGQGPEFLTYFQNEAQLDKSGLPSDRFFAERPEGSVSTLKIQRTQQEDSAVYLCASSPRLAGGAGELFFGEGSRLTVL.

This chain connects TRBV30 to TRBJ1-1; possibly TRBD1 for D (6 bases). The CDR3 has 14 residues. The V and J ends lost 1 base and 0 bases respectively, with 9 bases between them. The germline CDR1 and CDR2 sequences are GTSNPN and SVGIG (reference sequence). The chain's CDR3 is CAWSEAGVNTEAFF. The CDR3 DNA sequence: TGTGCCTGGAGTGAGGCAGGGGTGAACACTGAAGCTTTCTTT. The full variable domain, completed using reference TRBV30 and TRBJ1-1, is SQTIHQWPATLVQPVGSPLSLECTVEGTSNPNLYWYRQAAGRGLQLLFYSVGIGQISSEVPQNLSASRPQDRQFILSSKKLLLSDSGFYLCAWSEAGVNTEAFFGQGTRLTVV.

This clonotype was counted a few times. The CDR3 is CASSKLGTANTGELFF. CDR3 DNA sequence: TGTGCCAGTAGTAAGTTGGGGACAGCGAACACCGGGGAGCTGTTTTTT. V usage is TRBV19 and J usage is TRBJ2-2, with 7 bases identical to TRBD1. CDR3 length equals 16 residues. Germline CDR1 LNHDA, CDR2 SQIVND (reference sequence). V shed 4 bases, J shed 0 bases, and the junction held 5 bases outside the gene matches.

This chain links TRBV29-1 with TRBJ1-1; perhaps TRBD1 as D (5 bases). This CDR3 region has 13 residues. V was shortened by 5 bases and J by 7 bases, with 17 bases between the two germline ends. The germline V gene encodes CDR1 SQVTM and CDR2 ANQGSEA. The CDR3 nucleotides are TGCAGCGTTATTGTCGGGGGGTGGGGTGAAGCTTTCTTT. Protein product: CSVIVGGWGEAFF.

Comment on this clonotype: The germline gene is not matched at one end of the junction; a read error may be the cause. V is TRBV11-2 and J is TRBJ1-3; D possibly corresponds to TRBD1 (6 bases). This CDR3 contains 17 residues. The germline V gene encodes CDR1 SGHAT and CDR2 FQNNGV. Here the CDR3 reads CASSLQPGRGSGNTIQF. The CDR3 region has the DNA TGTGCCAGCAGCTTACAACCGGGCAGGGGAAGTGGAAACACCATACAGTTT.

This clonotype has ten or more counts. The chain combines TRBV7-2 with TRBJ2-1; tentatively, D is TRBD2 (6 bases). The ends were cut back, 3 bases at V and 6 bases at J, with 12 bases in the middle. CDR1 and CDR2 (germline): SGHTA, FQGNSA. The CDR3 length is 14 residues. The DNA of the CDR3 is TGTGCCAGCAGCTTCTACGCTAGCGTCAATGAGCAGTTCTTC. This sequence encodes CASSFYASVNEQFF. Drawing the rest from reference TRBV7-2 and TRBJ2-1, the complete variable domain is GAGVSQSPSNKVTEKGKDVELRCDPISGHTALYWYRQSLGQGLEFLIYFQGNSAPDKSGLPSDRFSAERTGGSVSTLTIQRTQQEDSAVYLCASSFYASVNEQFFGPGTRLTVL.

This rearrangement joins TRBV6-2 or TRBV6-3 to TRBJ2-7; TRBD2 might be the D (6 bases). Per germline, CDR1 MNHEY and CDR2 SVGEGT. V lost 2 bases and J lost 4, with 6 bases in between. CDR3 size: 12 residues. The DNA for the CDR3 is TGTGCCAGCAGTTACGCGGGGTACGAGCAGTACTTC. Its translation is CASSYAGYEQYF.